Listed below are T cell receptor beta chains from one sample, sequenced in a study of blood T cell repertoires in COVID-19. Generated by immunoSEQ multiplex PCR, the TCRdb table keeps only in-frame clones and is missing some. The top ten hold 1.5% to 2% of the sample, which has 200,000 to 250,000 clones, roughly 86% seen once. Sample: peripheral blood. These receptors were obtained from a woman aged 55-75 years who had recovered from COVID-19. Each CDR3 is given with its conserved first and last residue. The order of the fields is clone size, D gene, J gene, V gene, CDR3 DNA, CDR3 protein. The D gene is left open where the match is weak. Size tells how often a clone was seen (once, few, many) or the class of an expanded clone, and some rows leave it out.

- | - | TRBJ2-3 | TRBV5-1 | TGCGCCAGCAGCTCAACGACAGTTACCGGCACAGATACGCAGTATTTT | CASSSTTVTGTDTQYF
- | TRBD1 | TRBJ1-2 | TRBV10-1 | TGCGCCAGCAGCCCAGACACAGGGGGCGACTATGGCTACACCTTC | CASSPDTGGDYGYTF
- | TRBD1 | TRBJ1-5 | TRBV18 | TGTGCCAGCTCACGACAGGGGCCCAATCAGCCCCAGCATTTT | CASSRQGPNQPQHF
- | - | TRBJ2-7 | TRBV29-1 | TGCAGCGTTGCCCCCGGCGGAGGATACGAGCAGTACTTC | CSVAPGGGYEQYF
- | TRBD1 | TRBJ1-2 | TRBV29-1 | TGCAGCGTTACGGGACAGGGGGCGTCAAACTATGGCTACACCTTC | CSVTGQGASNYGYTF
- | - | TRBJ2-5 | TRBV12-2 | TGTGCAAGTCGCTTAGTCTATTCGGTCACTAGGGAAGAGACCCAGTACTTC | CASRLVYSVTREETQYF
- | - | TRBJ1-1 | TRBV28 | TGTGCCAGCAGTTTCTGGCAAACTGAAGCTTTCTTT | CASSFWQTEAFF
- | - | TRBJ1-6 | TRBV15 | TGTGCCACCAGCAGGCCGGGGGAGAATTCACCCCTCCACTTT | CATSRPGENSPLHF
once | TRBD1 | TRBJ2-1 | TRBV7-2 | TGTGCCAGCAGCGGACAGGGGGCGTACAATGAGCAGTTCTTC | CASSGQGAYNEQFF
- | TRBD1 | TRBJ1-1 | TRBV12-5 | TGTGCTAGTGGTTTGCACAGGGGCAGCACTGAAGCTTTCTTT | CASGLHRGSTEAFF
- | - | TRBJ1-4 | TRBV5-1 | TGCGCCAGCAGCTCGGCAGCAGGAAATGAAAAACTGTTTTTT | CASSSAAGNEKLFF
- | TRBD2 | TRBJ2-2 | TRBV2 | TGTGCCAGCAGTGCAATCGGACTAGCGGGTTCGGAGCTGTTTTTT | CASSAIGLAGSELFF
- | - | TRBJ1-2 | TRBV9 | TGTGCCAGCAGCGTAGAGGCGGGACTCTATGGCTACACCTTC | CASSVEAGLYGYTF
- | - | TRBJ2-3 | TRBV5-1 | TGCGCCAGCAGCACGCAGATTAGCACAGATACGCAGTATTTT | CASSTQISTDTQYF
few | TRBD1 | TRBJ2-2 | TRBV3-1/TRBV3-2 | TGTGCCAGCAGCCAAGTAAGGAGTGTCGGCAGGGGGCGCACCGGGGAGCTGTTTTTT | CASSQVRSVGRGRTGELFF
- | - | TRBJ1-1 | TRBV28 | TGTGCCAGCAGTGAGGCGGGGAACACTGAAGCTTTCTTT | CASSEAGNTEAFF
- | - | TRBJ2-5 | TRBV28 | TGTGCCAGCAGTTTTTCTTACAGGGCTAGATCCGGGACCCAGTACTTC | CASSFSYRARSGTQYF
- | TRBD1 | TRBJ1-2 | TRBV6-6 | TGTGCCAGCAGTGGGGGACAGTCAGAGGGTGGCTACACCTTC | CASSGGQSEGGYTF
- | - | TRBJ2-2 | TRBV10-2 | TGCGCCAGCAGTCTAGCTCCCGGGGAGCTGTTTTTT | CASSLAPGELFF
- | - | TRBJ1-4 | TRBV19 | TGTGCCAGTAGTACCCCGGGGGGAGGTGAAAAACTGTTTTTT | CASSTPGGGEKLFF
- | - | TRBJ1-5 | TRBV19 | TGTGCCAGTAGTATGGAGCAGATGAGCAATCAGCCCCAGCATTTT | CASSMEQMSNQPQHF
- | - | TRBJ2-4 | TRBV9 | TGTGCCAGCAGCCCAAACGCTGGCGGGGTCGCCAAAAACATTCAGTACTTC | CASSPNAGGVAKNIQYF
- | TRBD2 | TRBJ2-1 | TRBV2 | TGTGCCAGCACAATAGCGGGGGGGTACAATGAGCAGTTCTTC | CASTIAGGYNEQFF
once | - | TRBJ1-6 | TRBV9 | TGTGCCAGCAGCGCGGGACTTTGGGGAGGTAATTCACCCCTCCACTTT | CASSAGLWGGNSPLHF
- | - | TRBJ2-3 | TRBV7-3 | TGTGCCAGCAGCTTACTACCCCCCGGGACTCAGCGCGGGGATACGCAGTATTTT | CASSLLPPGTQRGDTQYF
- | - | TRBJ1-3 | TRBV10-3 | TGTGCCAACGGTGTAACTGGAAACACCATATATTTT | CANGVTGNTIYF
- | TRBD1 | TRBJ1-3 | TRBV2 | TGTGCCAGCACCGACAGGGGGCTTCGTTCGAGTGGAAACACCATATATTTT | CASTDRGLRSSGNTIYF
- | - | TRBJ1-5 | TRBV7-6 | TGTGCCAGCAGCTTTACTGCACAGGATCAGCCCCAGCATTTT | CASSFTAQDQPQHF